This T cell receptor beta chain was profiled in a study of blood T cell repertoires in COVID-19. About the research overall: The United States, Italy and Spain were the sources of the acute and convalescent COVID-19 samples. From T cells, B-cell-depleted T cells, or PBMCs came the material, which was cDNA or gDNA.

A Seattle source enrolled patients during active infection and followed them longitudinally. In germline, CDR1 is SGHDT, CDR2 YYEEEE. Trimming cost V 2 bases and J 2 bases; bases outside gene matches: 4. The CDR3 is 17 residues long. How the authors handled the data: Scientists estimated how many nucleated cells there were by amplifying reference gene primers. TCRdb keeps only in-frame clones here, not all; method: immunoSEQ multiplex PCR. For V, J and clone size, that table is used; D and trimming come from the DNA. Of a few hundred thousand clones listed, 65% to 85% are singletons. The rearrangement links TRBV5-6 to TRBJ1-6, with 10 bases aligning to TRBD1. This TCR was recovered from a person aged 65 to 85 with COVID-19, enrolled during active disease. The specimen was peripheral blood. The CDR3 DNA sequence: TGTGCCAGCAGCTTAGGACAGGGGGGCACCTATAATTCACCCCTCCACTTT. It translates to CASSLGQGGTYNSPLHF.